This T cell receptor beta chain derives from a study of T-cell memory formation after mild COVID-19. Study-wide findings and caveats: Some clones that responded turned up in pre-infection memory, which suggests that cross-reactive memory joined in.

About this clonotype: Its antigen is not known.

The CDR3 is 13 amino acids. Trimming took 6 bases from V and 8 from J, leaving 14 bases between them. The germline V gene encodes CDR1 SGHAT and CDR2 FQNNGV. Libraries for TCRalpha and TCRbeta carried sample barcodes and unique molecular identifiers via 5'RACE. One entry per CDR3 protein, called by TCRdb with MiXCR from the 5' RACE reads. Here the sample spans some 410,000 distinct CDR3 sequences, about 25% being singletons. The receptor was derived from an adult woman who had mild COVID-19 (a few samples of this study predate the infection). Cell type and time point are not known. Material: PBMCs or a T cell subset sorted from them (not recorded which). This chain connects TRBV11-2 to TRBJ2-1; D is unclear. The CDR3 sequence: CASRHSGVDEQFF. The CDR3 DNA sequence: TGTGCCAGCAGACACTCCGGAGTCGATGAGCAGTTCTTC.